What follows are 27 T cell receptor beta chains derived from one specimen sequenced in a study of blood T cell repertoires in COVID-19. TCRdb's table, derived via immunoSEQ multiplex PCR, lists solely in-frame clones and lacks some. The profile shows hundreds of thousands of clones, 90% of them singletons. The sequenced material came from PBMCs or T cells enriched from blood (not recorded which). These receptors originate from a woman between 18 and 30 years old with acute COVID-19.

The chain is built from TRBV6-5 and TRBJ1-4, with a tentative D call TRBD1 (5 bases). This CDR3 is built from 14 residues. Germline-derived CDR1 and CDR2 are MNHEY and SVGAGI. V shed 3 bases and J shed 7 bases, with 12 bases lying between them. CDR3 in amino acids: CASSYGGDGEKLFF. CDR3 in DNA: TGTGCCAGCAGTTATGGGGGGGATGGTGAAAAACTGTTTTTT.

The CDR3 coding sequence is TGTGCCTGGAGTAATCAGGGGGCGGCCGGCTCACCCCTCCACTTT. Translation: CAWSNQGAAGSPLHF. The chain recombines TRBV30 with TRBJ1-6; TRBD1 aligns across 8 bases. The CDR3 runs to 15 residues. Trimming removed 2 bases from V and 10 bases from J; junction bases left unmatched: 10. CDR1 and CDR2 (germline): GTSNPN, SVGIG (reference sequence).

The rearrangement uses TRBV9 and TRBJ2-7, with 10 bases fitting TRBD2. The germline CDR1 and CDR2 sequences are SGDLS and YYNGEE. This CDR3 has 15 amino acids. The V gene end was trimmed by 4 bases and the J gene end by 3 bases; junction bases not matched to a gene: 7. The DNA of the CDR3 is TGTGCCAGCAGCACATATAGCGGGAGGATCTACGAGCAGTACTTC. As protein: CASSTYSGRIYEQYF.

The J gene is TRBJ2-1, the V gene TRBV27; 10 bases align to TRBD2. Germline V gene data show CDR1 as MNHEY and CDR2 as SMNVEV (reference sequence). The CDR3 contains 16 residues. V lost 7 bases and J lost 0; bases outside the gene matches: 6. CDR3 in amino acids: CASNPLAGGSYNEQFF. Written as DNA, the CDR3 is TGTGCCAGCAACCCCTTAGCGGGAGGCTCCTACAATGAGCAGTTCTTC.

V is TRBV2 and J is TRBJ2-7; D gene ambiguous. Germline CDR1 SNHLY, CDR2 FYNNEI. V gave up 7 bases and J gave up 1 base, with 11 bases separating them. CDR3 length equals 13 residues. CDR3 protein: CASNPVGSYEQYF. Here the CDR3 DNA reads TGTGCCAGCAATCCCGTCGGGTCCTACGAGCAGTACTTC.

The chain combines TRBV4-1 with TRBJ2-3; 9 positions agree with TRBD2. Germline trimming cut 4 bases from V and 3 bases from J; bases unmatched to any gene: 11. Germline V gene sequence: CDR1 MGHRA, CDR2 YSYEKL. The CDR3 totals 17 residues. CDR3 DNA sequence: TGCGCCAGCAGCCTACGGACTAGCGAGTTTGGTACAGATACGCAGTATTTT. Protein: CASSLRTSEFGTDTQYF.

The CDR3 sequence is CASGRDSPVRETQYF. DNA for the CDR3: TGCGCCAGCGGGCGGGACAGCCCTGTTCGGGAGACCCAGTACTTC. The genes are TRBV5-1 and TRBJ2-5; TRBD1 might be the D (7 bases). The germline CDR1 and CDR2 sequences are SGHRS and YFSETQ. Trimming pared 7 bases from V and 5 bases from J, leaving 21 bases between. This CDR3 is built from 15 residues.

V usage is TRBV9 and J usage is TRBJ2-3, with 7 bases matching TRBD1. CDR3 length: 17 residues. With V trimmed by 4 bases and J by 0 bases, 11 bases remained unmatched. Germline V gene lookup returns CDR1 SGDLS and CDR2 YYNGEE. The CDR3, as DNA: TGTGCCAGCAGCCCCCGACAGGGACAATCTAGCACAGATACGCAGTATTTT. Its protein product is CASSPRQGQSSTDTQYF.

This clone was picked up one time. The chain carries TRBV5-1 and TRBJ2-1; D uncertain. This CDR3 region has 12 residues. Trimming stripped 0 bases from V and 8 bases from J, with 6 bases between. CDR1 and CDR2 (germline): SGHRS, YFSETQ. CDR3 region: CASSLAPDEQFF. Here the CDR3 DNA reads TGCGCCAGCAGCTTGGCCCCGGATGAGCAGTTCTTC.

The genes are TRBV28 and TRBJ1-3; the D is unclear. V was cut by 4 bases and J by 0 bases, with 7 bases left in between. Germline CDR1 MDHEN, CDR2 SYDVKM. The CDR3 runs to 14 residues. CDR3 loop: CASSSTDSGNTIYF. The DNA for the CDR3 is TGTGCCAGCAGTTCAACAGACTCTGGAAACACCATATATTTT.

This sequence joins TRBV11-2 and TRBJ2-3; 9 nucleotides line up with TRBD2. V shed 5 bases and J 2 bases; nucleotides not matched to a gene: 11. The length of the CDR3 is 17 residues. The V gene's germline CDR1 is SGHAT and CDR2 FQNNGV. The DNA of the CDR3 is TGTGCCAGCAGCCAAAGAGGGGTAGCGGGGGCCACAGATACGCAGTATTTT. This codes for CASSQRGVAGATDTQYF.

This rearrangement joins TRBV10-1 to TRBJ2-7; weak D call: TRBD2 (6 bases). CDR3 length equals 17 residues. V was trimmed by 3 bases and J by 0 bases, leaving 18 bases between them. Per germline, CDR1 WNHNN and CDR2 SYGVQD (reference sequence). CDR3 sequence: CASSENFPGVPSYEQYF. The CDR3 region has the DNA TGCGCCAGCAGTGAAAATTTTCCGGGAGTGCCCTCCTACGAGCAGTACTTC.

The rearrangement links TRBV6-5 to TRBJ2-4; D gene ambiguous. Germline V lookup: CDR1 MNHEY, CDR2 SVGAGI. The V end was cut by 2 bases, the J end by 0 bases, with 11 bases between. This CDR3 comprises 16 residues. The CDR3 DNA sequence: TGTGCCAGCAGTTACGGTTTAGCCCTAGCCAAAAACATTCAGTACTTC. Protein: CASSYGLALAKNIQYF.

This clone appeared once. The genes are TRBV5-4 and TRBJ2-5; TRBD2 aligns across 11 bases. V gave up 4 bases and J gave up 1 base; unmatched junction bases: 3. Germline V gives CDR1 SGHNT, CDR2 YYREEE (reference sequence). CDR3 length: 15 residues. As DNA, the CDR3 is TGTGCCAGCAGCGGGGGACTAGCGGCCCAAGAGACCCAGTACTTC. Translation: CASSGGLAAQETQYF.

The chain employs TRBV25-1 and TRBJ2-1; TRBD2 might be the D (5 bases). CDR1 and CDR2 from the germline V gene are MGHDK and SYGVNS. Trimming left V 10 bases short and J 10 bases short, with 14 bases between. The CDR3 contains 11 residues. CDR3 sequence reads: CATTLASEQFF. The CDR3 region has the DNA TGTGCCACTACTCTAGCAAGCGAGCAGTTCTTC.

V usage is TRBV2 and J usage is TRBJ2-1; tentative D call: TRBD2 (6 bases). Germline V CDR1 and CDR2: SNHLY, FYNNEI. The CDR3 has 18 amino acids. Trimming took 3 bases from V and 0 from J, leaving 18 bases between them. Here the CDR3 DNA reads TGTGCCAGCAGTGAGGCTCGGGGGACCCCGAGCTCCTACAATGAGCAGTTCTTC. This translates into CASSEARGTPSSYNEQFF.

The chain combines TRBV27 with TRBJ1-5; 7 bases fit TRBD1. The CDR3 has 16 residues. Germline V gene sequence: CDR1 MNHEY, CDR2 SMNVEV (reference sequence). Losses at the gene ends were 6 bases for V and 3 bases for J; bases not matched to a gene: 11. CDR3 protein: CASRPTGAAPNQPQHF. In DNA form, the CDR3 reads TGTGCCAGCAGACCCACAGGGGCCGCGCCCAATCAGCCCCAGCATTTT.

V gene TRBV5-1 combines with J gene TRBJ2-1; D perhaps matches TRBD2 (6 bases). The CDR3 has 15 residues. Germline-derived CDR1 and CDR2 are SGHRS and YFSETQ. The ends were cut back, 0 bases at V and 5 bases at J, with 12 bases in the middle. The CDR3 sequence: CASSLASGRNNEQFF. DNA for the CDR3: TGCGCCAGCAGCTTGGCCAGCGGGCGTAACAATGAGCAGTTCTTC.

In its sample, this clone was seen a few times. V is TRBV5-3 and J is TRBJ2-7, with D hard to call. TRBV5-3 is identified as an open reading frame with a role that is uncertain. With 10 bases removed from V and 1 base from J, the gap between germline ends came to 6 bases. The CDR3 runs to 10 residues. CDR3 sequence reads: CAGQSYEQYF. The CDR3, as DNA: TGTGCCGGTCAGTCCTACGAGCAGTACTTC.

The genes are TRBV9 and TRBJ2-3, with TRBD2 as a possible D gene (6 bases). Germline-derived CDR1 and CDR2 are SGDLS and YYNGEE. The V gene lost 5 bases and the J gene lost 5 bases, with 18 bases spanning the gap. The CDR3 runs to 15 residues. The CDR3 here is CASSANSEGRDTQYF. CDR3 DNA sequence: TGTGCCAGCAGTGCCAACTCGGAGGGCAGAGATACGCAGTATTTT.

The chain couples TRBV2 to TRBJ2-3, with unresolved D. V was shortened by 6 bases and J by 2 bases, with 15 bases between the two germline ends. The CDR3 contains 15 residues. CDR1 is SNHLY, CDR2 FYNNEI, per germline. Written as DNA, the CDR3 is TGTGCCAGCAGCCCCGTAGGCGGTACCACAGATACGCAGTATTTT. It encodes CASSPVGGTTDTQYF.

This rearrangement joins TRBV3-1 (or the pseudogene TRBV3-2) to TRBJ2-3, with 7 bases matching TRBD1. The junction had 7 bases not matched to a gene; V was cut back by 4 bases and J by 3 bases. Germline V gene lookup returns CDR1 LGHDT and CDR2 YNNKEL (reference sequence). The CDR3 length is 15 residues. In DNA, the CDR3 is TGTGCCAGCAGCCCTCGACAGGGCGGGACAGATACGCAGTATTTT. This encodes CASSPRQGGTDTQYF.

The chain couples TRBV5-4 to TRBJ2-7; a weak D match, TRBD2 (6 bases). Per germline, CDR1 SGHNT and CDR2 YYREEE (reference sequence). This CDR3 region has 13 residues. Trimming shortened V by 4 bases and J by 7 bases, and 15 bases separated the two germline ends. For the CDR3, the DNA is TGTGCCAGCAGCCGGGGGACGAGACGGGAGCAGTACTTC. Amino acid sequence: CASSRGTRREQYF.

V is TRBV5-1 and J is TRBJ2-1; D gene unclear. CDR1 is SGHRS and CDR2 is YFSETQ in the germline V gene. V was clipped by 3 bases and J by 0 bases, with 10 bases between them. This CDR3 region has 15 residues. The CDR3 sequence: CASSYHLSSYNEQFF. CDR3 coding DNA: TGCGCCAGCAGCTACCACCTGAGCTCCTACAATGAGCAGTTCTTC.

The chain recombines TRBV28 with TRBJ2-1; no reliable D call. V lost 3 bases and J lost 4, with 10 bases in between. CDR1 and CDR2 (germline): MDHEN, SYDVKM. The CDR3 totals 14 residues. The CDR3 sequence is CASSFGVPYNEQFF. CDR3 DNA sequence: TGTGCCAGCAGTTTCGGAGTACCATACAATGAGCAGTTCTTC.

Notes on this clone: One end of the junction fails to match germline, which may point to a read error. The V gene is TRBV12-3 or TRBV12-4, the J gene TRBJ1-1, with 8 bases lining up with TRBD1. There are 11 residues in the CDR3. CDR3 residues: CASSLTGEILF. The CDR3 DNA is TGTGCCAGCAGTTTGACAGGGGAGATCCTCTTT.

CDR3 DNA sequence: TGTGCCAGCACGGGGGGGCACGAGCAGTACTTC. Its translation: CASTGGHEQYF. J is TRBJ2-7 and V is TRBV2, with 8 positions matching TRBD2. The CDR3 spans 11 residues. Trimming removed 7 bases from V and 5 bases from J; junction bases left unmatched: 1. In germline, CDR1 is SNHLY, CDR2 FYNNEI.